Described below is a single TCR beta chain sequence and its context. It has no known antigen specificity. Nothing much larger sits one base from this clone, and base qualities are not available. Spanning cysteine to phenylalanine, the CDR3 consists of 15 amino acids. The read is trimmed to its CDR3 DNA, 45 bases read in frame from base 1. V and J are trimmed by 3 bases and 7 bases, and the gene matches miss 7 bases of the junction. The sample comes from a study of CD8 T cells in Susac syndrome (dated by TCRdb to between 2019 and 2020). The study in broad terms: Whether CD8+ T cell activation and differentiation in Susac syndrome was antigen driven was tested using repertoire sequencing. Clonality of the CD8+ T cell repertoire was compared between 11 to 12 healthy donors, about 14 Susac syndrome patients and 15 or so multiple sclerosis patients.

Study-level results and caveats: The study acknowledged that relatively few individuals were included in the TCR sequencing and HLA analysis.

RNA was extracted using the RNeasy kit, and about 0.45 to 1 ug of the RNA was reverse transcribed with random hexamers. The immunoSEQ multiplex PCR assay, covering 54 Vbeta and 13 Jbeta segments, was used to amplify TCR beta CDR3 regions. To correct PCR amplification bias, a synthetic template baseline was used for both primer optimization and computational correction. As for the original processing: Only productive sequences were kept, with reads annotated to V, D and J genes according to IMGT and analyzed in immunoSEQ Analyzer. Clonality was calculated as one minus the Shannon entropy normalized by log2 of the number of productive unique sequences. For each patient and control, public and private clones were evaluated within the 100 most prevalent clones. Clones were defined as Susac-specific if absent from the healthy and MS cohorts, from approximately 1,100 published viral clones and from other ImmuneACCESS disease sequences. TCRdb applied fastp at Q25 and MiXCR to the public reads, then kept only in-frame beta chains. Each record represents a unique CDR3 protein, reported with the most common genes and DNA among its rows. The V and J calls follow TCRdb's processing rather than the paper's. Within this sample are under 150,000 distinct CDR3 sequences, with more than 75% of them counted one time only. The ten biggest clones cover around 0.24% of the sample.

High-throughput TCR beta sequencing profiled peripheral blood CD8+ and CD4+ T cells from healthy donors, Susac syndrome patients and multiple sclerosis patients. Treatment-naive patients with stable or active relapsing-remitting disease fulfilling revised McDonald criteria were used as multiple sclerosis controls. Bulk CD8+ and CD4+ T cells were purified by magnetic negative isolation, while CD8+ TEMRA cells were enriched using FACS. Blood was collected in EDTA tubes and processed within 24 hours, with PBMCs isolated through density gradient centrifugation. PBMCs intended for TCR sequencing were cryopreserved in liquid nitrogen and thawed later in a water bath at 37 degrees C. A purity of at least 90% was achieved for sorted or isolated CD4+, CD8+ and CD8+ TEMRA cells.

The V gene is TRBV12-3 or TRBV12-4 and the J gene is TRBJ1-5, with 9 central nucleotides matching TRBD1. Sequencing was done on a sample of CD8+ T cells from PBMCs. This clonotype was obtained from a human donor with multiple sclerosis. The CDR3 protein sequence reads: CASSFPDRGVQPQHF. At the DNA level, the sequence is TGTGCCAGCAGTTTCCCGGACAGGGGTGTCCAGCCCCAGCATTTT.